This T cell receptor beta chain was profiled in a study of T cell responses to AZD1222 COVID-19 vaccine. Study summary: The analysis combined second doses at about 4 or about 12 weeks.

Study observations and caveats: Donor demographics were predominantly white British with a female majority; clonal diversity may be underestimated.

Turning to this clone: The target antigen is unknown.

The junction had 2 bases not matched to a gene; V was cut back by 1 base and J by 2 bases. This CDR3 has 16 amino acids. CDR1 is LGHNA, CDR2 YSLEER, per germline. Libraries were prepared by immunoSEQ multiplex PCR; TCRdb keeps only in-frame clonotypes and omits some of them. The top ten clones hold around 20% of a sample with around 110,000 clones, 91% of them seen once. The rearrangement links TRBV4-3 to TRBJ2-1, with 10 positions matching TRBD2. This TCR was recovered from an adult in good health. This specimen consisted of peripheral blood, obtained on day 0 of AZD1222 vaccination. The CDR3 DNA follows: TGCGCCAGCAGCCAAGGAGCGGGGGGGACCTACAATGAGCAGTTCTTC. Translating it yields CASSQGAGGTYNEQFF.